Listed here are 5 T cell receptor beta chains from one sample, sequenced in a study of early T cells in non-severe SARS-CoV-2 infection. TCRdb itself ran the 5' RACE reads through MiXCR, one entry per CDR3 protein. The data hold 25,000 to 35,000 distinct CDR3 sequences, with 2.9% observed a single time. The sequenced sample consisted of whole blood. These receptors all come from an adult who was a healthcare worker with PCR-confirmed SARS-CoV-2 infection or an uninfected control (not recorded which).

This clonotype appeared a few times. V gene TRBV2 combines with J gene TRBJ2-7, with D possibly matching TRBD1 (6 bases). CDR1 and CDR2 from the germline V gene are SNHLY and FYNNEI. V gave up 2 bases and J gave up 6 bases, with 14 bases separating them. The length of the CDR3 is 14 residues. CDR3 in DNA: TGTGCCAGCAGTGAATTGGGGGCAATGATCGAGCAGTACGTC. Protein sequence: CASSELGAMIEQYV.

This clonotype was recorded many times. The chain carries TRBV11-2 and TRBJ2-7; perhaps D is TRBD1 or TRBD2 (5 bases each). The CDR3 length is 15 residues. The germline V and J ends were trimmed by 5 bases and 6 bases, with 20 bases remaining between them. The germline V gene has CDR1 SGHAT and CDR2 FQNNGV. The CDR3 loop is CASSPGTALVSEQYV. Here the CDR3 DNA reads TGTGCCAGCAGCCCGGGGACGGCCTTGGTAAGCGAGCAGTACGTC.

This clonotype was found many times. This chain links TRBV3-1 with TRBJ2-1, with TRBD2 matching 9 bases. V shed 1 base, J shed 8 bases, and the junction held 6 bases outside the gene matches. Per germline, CDR1 LGHDT and CDR2 YNNKEL (reference sequence). The CDR3 has 15 amino acids. DNA of the CDR3: TGTGCCAGCAGCCAAGTCCAGCGGGGGGACTATGAGCAGTTCTTC. Its translation is CASSQVQRGDYEQFF.

This clonotype was picked up many times. This chain connects TRBV5-4 to TRBJ1-2; perhaps TRBD1 as D (5 bases). CDR1 and CDR2 from the germline V gene are SGHNT and YYREEE (reference sequence). The V and J ends lost 3 bases and 0 bases respectively, with 9 bases between them. CDR3 length: 14 amino acids. DNA for the CDR3: TGTGCCAGCAGCTCGGACACCACTAACTATGGCTACACCTTC. As protein: CASSSDTTNYGYTF.

There are many counts of this clonotype. The chain recombines TRBV24-1 with TRBJ1-2; D ambiguous. Germline CDR1 is KGHDR and CDR2 is SFDVKD. The V gene lost 4 bases and the J gene lost 4 bases, with 9 bases spanning the gap. The CDR3 is 13 residues long. CDR3 sequence: CATSEYLGYGYTF. CDR3 in DNA: TGTGCCACCAGTGAGTATCTGGGCTATGGCTACACCTTC.